The T cell receptor beta chain under discussion was sequenced for a study of T-cell reconstitution after alpha-beta-depleted transplantation in children (dated by TCRdb to the mid-2010s). The study in broad terms: Using TCR repertoire profiling, the study followed T-cell immune reconstitution in a quantitative way in children after TCRalphabeta/CD19-depleted allogeneic hematopoietic cell transplantation.

With respect to this clonotype: Its recognized antigen is unknown. No much larger clone is present one base from it, and per-base qualities are unavailable.

The CDR3 has 15 amino acids, counting the end cysteine and phenylalanine. Of all the DNA, just the CDR3 is kept, 45 bases in frame from base 1. Between the V and J ends, shortened by 4 bases and 0 bases respectively, the junction contains 10 bases. CDR1 and CDR2 are read off the germline V gene as SGHTA and FQGNSA. The library was obtained by PCR. The instrument was an Illumina HiSeq 2500. Molecular barcoding was employed in the preparation of TCR libraries, with unique molecular identifiers being used to normalize TCRbeta repertoire quantification. The public reads were run again by TCRdb, first through fastp at Q25 and then through MiXCR, and only productive beta chains were kept. Each CDR3 protein appears once, grouped with its most common genes and DNA. For this sample the table gives hundreds of thousands of distinct CDR3 sequences, of which around an eighth were detected only once. Around 5.8% of the sample lies in the top ten.

This specimen was PBMCs from the stem cell graft donor, taken from the stem cell graft. The chain employs TRBV7-2 and TRBJ1-3; a weak D assignment points to TRBD1 (6 bases agree). This TCR was recovered from a human donor who donated a stem cell graft to a child with combined immunodeficiency. The CDR3 corresponds to CASSSTGISGNTIYF. Here is the DNA: TGTGCCAGCAGCTCAACAGGGATCTCTGGAAACACCATATATTTT.